This TCR beta chain was recovered during a study of cytomegalovirus exposure and HLA in healthy donors. Study results and limitations: As was reported, the classifier diagnosed cytomegalovirus status with high specificity and sensitivity. Earlier analysis yielded a pattern in which most TCR beta V segments were productive about 87% or about 30% of the time. Evidence from a later analysis indicated that most CMV-associated TCR beta chains looked HLA-restricted.

The PCR was carried out with 60 Vbeta primers and 13 Jbeta primers. Data came from immunoSEQ multiplex PCR; TCRdb stores just in-frame clones and leaves some out. This sample carries about 180,000 clones, approximately 80% of them seen once, and the ten largest clones take more than 0.95%. The CDR3 is 15 amino acids. The V segment lost 7 bases and the J segment 0 bases; nucleotides outside the gene matches: 5. Germline-derived CDR1 and CDR2 are MNHNS and SASEGT. This clone appeared a few times. Its matching antigen is unknown. At the DNA level, this CDR3 is encoded by other sequences in the same sample as well.

The J gene is TRBJ1-1, the V gene TRBV6-1, with 10 bases fitting TRBD1. The receptor was isolated from a girl aged 2-10 years in good health and CMV-seropositive. Source material: PBMCs. CDR3: CASTEGQGMNTEAFF. CDR3 in DNA: TGTGCCAGCACGGAGGGACAGGGGATGAACACTGAAGCTTTCTTT.